This TCR beta chain stems from a study of memory CD4+ T cells and cytomegalovirus serostatus (dated by TCRdb to the late 2010s). Study-level background: A total of roughly 35 healthy Belgian adults, of whom 9 were CMV seropositive and 24 were CMV seronegative, were included in the cohort. To replicate a published TCR-based CMV serostatus classifier, the researchers sequenced the CD4+ memory TCRbeta repertoires of a Belgian cohort whose cytomegalovirus serostatus was known.

The Quick-DNA Microprep Kit was used to extract genomic DNA from the sorted cells. TCRbeta DNA was amplified with the immunoSEQ hsTCRbeta kit following the manufacturer's protocol. TCRbeta libraries were sequenced on an Illumina MiSeq instrument. The paper's data handling went like this. Once out-of-frame sequences had been removed, 2,204,828 distinct TCRbeta sequences were left, which works out to an average of approximately 73,000 per individual. Each individual was scored according to the count of 164 previously reported CMV-associated TCRbeta sequences and the total productive distinct TCRbeta count. A beta-binomial model was reimplemented in Python, and scikit-learn random forests with default parameters were trained on US cohort data. Classifier performance on the Belgian cohort was summarized as median AUC with percentile confidence intervals calculated over 10,000 bootstrap iterations. TCRdb retrieved this table from immuneACCESS and kept in-frame rearrangements only. Not all clones are present; in checked studies, unresolved V genes account for under half, and no reason is known for the remainder. The DNA gave D and trimming, while V, J and clone size come from that table. Recorded for this sample are 41,000 or so clones; 79% of them occurred a single time. The ten top clones hold approximately 0.81% of the sample.

This clone was detected a few times. Which antigen it targets is not known. It has no much larger one-base neighbor in the sample; base qualities were not kept. A FACSAria II was used to sort memory CD4+ T cells, defined as single viable CD3+CD4+CD8-CD45RO+ cells. CMV serostatus was assessed using a Roche Elecsys assay, by which serum IgG against CMV pp150, pp28, p38 and p52 was detected. Once the samples were thawed, total CD4+ T cells were enriched through positive selection using CD4 magnetic microbeads. The samples came from a different study that was designed specifically to examine the CD4+ T cell memory repertoire. Peripheral blood mononuclear cells were isolated and cryopreserved following standard operating procedures; serum was stored at -80 °C. The staining used CD3-PerCP (BW264/56), CD4-APC (RPA-T4), CD45RO-PE (UCHT1) and CD8-Pacific Orange (3B5) antibodies, and Sytox blue was used to exclude non-viable cells.

Findings and caveats that apply to the study as a whole: The results were interpreted as suggesting that the CMV-associated TCR signature is largely present in the CD4+ memory repertoire. The original-framework classifier achieved a median bootstrapped AUC of about 0.95 with a 95% CI of 0.76-1.00 on the Belgian cohort. For predicting CMV serostatus, the median bootstrapped AUC was roughly 0.95 using the original framework and about 0.9 using a US-trained random forest. Among the roughly 160 previously reported CMV-associated TCRbeta sequences, 60 to 70 showed up in the CD4+ memory repertoires, with each one found in between one and five individuals. Only CD4+CD45RO+ memory cells were sequenced, in contrast to the original study, in which naive and memory CD4+ and CD8+ populations were covered.

Trimmed from V: 4 bases; trimmed from J: 7 bases; junction bases lacking a gene match: 4. Reading from cysteine to phenylalanine, the CDR3 counts 13 amino acids. The only DNA kept is the CDR3, 39 bases in frame from the first base. CDR1 and CDR2, per the germline V gene, are SGHTA and FQGNSA. This clonotype was obtained from an adult in good health and CMV-seronegative. Material: memory CD4+ T cells from blood. The chain is encoded by TRBV7-2 joined to TRBJ2-1, and 7 junction bases match TRBD1. For the CDR3, the sequence is CASSSGQTNEQFF. Here is the DNA: TGTGCCAGCAGCTCGGGACAGACGAATGAGCAGTTCTTC.